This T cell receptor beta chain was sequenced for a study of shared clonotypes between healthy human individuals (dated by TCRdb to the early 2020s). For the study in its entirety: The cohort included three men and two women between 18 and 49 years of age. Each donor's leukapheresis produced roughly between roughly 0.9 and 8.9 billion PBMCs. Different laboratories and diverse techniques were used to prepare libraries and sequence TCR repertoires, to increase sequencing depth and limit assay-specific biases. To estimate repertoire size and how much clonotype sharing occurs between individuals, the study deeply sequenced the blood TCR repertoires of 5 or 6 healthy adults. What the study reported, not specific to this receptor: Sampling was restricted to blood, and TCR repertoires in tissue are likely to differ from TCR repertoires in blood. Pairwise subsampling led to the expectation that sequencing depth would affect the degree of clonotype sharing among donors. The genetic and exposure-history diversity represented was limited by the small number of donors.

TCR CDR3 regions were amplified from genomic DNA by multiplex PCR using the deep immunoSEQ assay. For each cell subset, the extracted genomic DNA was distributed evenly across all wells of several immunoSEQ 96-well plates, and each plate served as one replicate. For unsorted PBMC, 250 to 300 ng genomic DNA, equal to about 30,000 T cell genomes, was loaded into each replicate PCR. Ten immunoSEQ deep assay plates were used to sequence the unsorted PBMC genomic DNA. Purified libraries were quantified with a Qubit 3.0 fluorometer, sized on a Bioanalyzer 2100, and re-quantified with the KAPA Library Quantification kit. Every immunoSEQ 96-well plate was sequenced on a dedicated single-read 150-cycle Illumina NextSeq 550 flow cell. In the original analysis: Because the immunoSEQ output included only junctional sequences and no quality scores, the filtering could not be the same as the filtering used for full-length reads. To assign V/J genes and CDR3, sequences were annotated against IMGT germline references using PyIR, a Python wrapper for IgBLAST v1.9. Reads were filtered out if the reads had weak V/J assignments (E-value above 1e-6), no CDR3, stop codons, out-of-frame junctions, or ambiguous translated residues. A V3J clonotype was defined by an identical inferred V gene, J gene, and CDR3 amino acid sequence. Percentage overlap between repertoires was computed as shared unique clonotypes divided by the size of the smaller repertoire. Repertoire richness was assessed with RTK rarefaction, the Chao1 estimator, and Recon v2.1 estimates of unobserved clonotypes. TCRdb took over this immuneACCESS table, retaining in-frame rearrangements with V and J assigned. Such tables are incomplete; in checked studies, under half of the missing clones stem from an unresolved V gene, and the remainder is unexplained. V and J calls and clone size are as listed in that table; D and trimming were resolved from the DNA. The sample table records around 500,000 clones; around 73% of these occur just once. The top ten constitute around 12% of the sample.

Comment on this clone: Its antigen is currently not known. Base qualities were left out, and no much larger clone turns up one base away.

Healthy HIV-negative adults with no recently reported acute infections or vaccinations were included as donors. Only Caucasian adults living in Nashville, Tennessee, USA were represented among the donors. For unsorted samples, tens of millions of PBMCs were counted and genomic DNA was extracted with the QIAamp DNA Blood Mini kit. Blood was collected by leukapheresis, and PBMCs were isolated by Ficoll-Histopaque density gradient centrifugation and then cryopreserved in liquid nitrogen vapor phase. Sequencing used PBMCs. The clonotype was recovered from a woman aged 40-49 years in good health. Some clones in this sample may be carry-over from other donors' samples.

In nucleotide form, the sequence is TGCGCCAGCAGCCAAGATGGGGCGGGAGAACGTAGCACAGATACGCAGTATTTT. Its amino acids are CASSQDGAGERSTDTQYF. The chain is encoded by TRBV4-3 joined to TRBJ2-3; 7 bases in the junction line up with TRBD2. CDR1 and CDR2 were assigned from the germline V gene as LGHNA and YSLEER. Taken from cysteine to phenylalanine, the CDR3 has 18 residues. Only the CDR3 region is kept as DNA, spanning 54 bases read in frame from base 1. Germline trimming amounts to 0 bases on V and 0 bases on J, with 9 as the count of junction bases outside the gene matches.